This paragraph reports one T cell receptor beta chain. The data stem from a study of shared clonotypes between healthy human individuals. The data were produced by immunoSEQ multiplex PCR, yet TCRdb's version contains in-frame clones alone and is incomplete. The sample carries under 2,000,000 clones, roughly 94% recorded once. Trimming pared 0 bases from V and 10 bases from J, leaving 9 bases between. This CDR3 contains 11 residues. CDR1 is DFQATT, CDR2 SNEGSKA, per germline (reference sequence). Terminally differentiated effector memory CD45RA+ cells were left out of the naive CD8 fraction, which was CD45RO-negative and positively selected for CCR7.

This TCR derives from a man aged 18 to 29 in good health. The sequencing input was naive CD8+ T cells sorted from blood. The chain carries TRBV20-1 and TRBJ1-2; no clear D. This CDR3 is CSARDGLFYTF. The CDR3 DNA sequence: TGCAGTGCTAGAGACGGCCTTTTCTACACCTTC.